This is a list of T cell receptor beta chains from one sample in a study of PD-1 blockade in classical Hodgkin lymphoma. TCRdb's table, derived via immunoSEQ multiplex PCR, lists solely in-frame clones and lacks some. The table shows 20,000 to 25,000 clones, with 75% to 95% occurring only once. Sequences were obtained from CD4+ T cells from blood. The receptors here all came from a human donor with classical Hodgkin lymphoma. CDR3s include the opening cysteine and the closing phenylalanine or tryptophan. A D gene is named only where the DNA matches it firmly. Clone size, where shown, is once, few, many, or a class for clones that have expanded.

d_gene	v_gene	abundance	j_gene	CDR3nt	CDR3aa
.	TRBV18	few	TRBJ1-2	TGTGCCAGCTCACAAACAGATGGCTACACCTTC	CASSQTDGYTF
TRBD1	TRBV27	.	TRBJ2-3	TGTGCCAGCAAGGGGGCACCCACAGATACGCAGTATTTT	CASKGAPTDTQYF
TRBD1	TRBV4-3	.	TRBJ2-7	TGCGCCAGCAGCCAAGAAGTGGGACAGGGTTTTCTCGAGCAGTACTTC	CASSQEVGQGFLEQYF
.	TRBV11-3	.	TRBJ2-7	TGTGCCAGCAGCTTAGACAGGGAAGGAGAGCAGTACTTC	CASSLDREGEQYF
TRBD1	TRBV6-1	.	TRBJ2-7	TGTGCCAGCAGCTTACTCCGGGACAGGAATAACGAGCAGTACTTC	CASSLLRDRNNEQYF
.	TRBV5-1	.	TRBJ2-1	TGCGCCAGCAGCTTGGTTTCACGGGCCGGCTACTCCTACAATGAGCAGTTCTTC	CASSLVSRAGYSYNEQFF
TRBD1	TRBV19	.	TRBJ1-5	TGTGCCAGTAGAAACAGGGGTACAGGACAGGGTCGCAATCAGCCCCAGCATTTT	CASRNRGTGQGRNQPQHF
.	TRBV2	.	TRBJ2-7	TGTGCCAGCCGACGGGCCGGGGAAATTGGCGACGAGCAGTACTTC	CASRRAGEIGDEQYF
TRBD1	TRBV27	.	TRBJ2-7	TGTGCCAGCAGTCTGATGGGACAGGCAAGCTCCTACGAGCAGTACTTC	CASSLMGQASSYEQYF
.	TRBV5-1	.	TRBJ2-1	TGCGCCAGCAGCTTGGGGGCGGCCTACTACAATGAGCAGTTCTTC	CASSLGAAYYNEQFF
.	TRBV7-8	.	TRBJ1-2	TGTGCCAGCAGCTTAGTGGAGGGGTATGGCTACACCTTC	CASSLVEGYGYTF
.	TRBV7-9	.	TRBJ2-5	TGTGCCAGCAGCGCGGGCGCAGGGGCGGGTCCCCAAGAGACCCAGTACTTC	CASSAGAGAGPQETQYF
.	TRBV7-6	.	TRBJ1-1	TGTGCCAGCAGCTTAGAGGGGTTCAATGAGAACACTGAAGCTTTCTTT	CASSLEGFNENTEAFF
.	TRBV28	.	TRBJ1-3	TGTGCCAGCAGTTCCCAATTCTTCCACTCTGGAAACACCATATATTTT	CASSSQFFHSGNTIYF
.	TRBV6-5	.	TRBJ2-6	TGTGCCAGCAGTCGTAGCTCTGGGGCCAACGTCCTGACTTTC	CASSRSSGANVLTF
.	TRBV4-1	.	TRBJ2-3	TGCGCCAGCAGCCAACGAGCAGGGCCTAGCACAGATACGCAGTATTTT	CASSQRAGPSTDTQYF
.	TRBV7-6	.	TRBJ2-2	TGTGCCAGCAGCTTAGCCAGATACACCGGGGAGCTGTTTTTT	CASSLARYTGELFF
.	TRBV5-5	few	TRBJ1-1	TGTGCCAGCAGCTTGTCGGGACTGAACACTGAAGCTTTCTTT	CASSLSGLNTEAFF
.	TRBV9	.	TRBJ2-1	TGTGCCAGCAGCGTAGGCATGATGAGGGCCTACAATGAGCAGTTCTTC	CASSVGMMRAYNEQFF
.	TRBV11-2	.	TRBJ2-3	TGTGCCAGCAGCTCTCTAGCAACTGGCACAGATACGCAGTATTTT	CASSSLATGTDTQYF
.	TRBV30	.	TRBJ1-5	TGTGGGACGGGGGTTGGAGCTTGGCCCCAGCATTTT	CGTGVGAWPQHF
.	TRBV7-2	.	TRBJ2-7	TGTGCCAGCAGCTTAGTAGGCGGCGTCATCCTGAACGAGCAGTACTTC	CASSLVGGVILNEQYF
.	TRBV5-1	once	TRBJ1-2	TGCGCCAGCAGCTTGGAGTGGGGGAACTATGGCTACACCTTC	CASSLEWGNYGYTF
.	TRBV15	once	TRBJ2-6	TGTGCCACCAGCAGAGGGCCCAGGACTGGGGCCAACGTCCTGACTTTC	CATSRGPRTGANVLTF
.	TRBV5-5	.	TRBJ2-1	TGTGCCAGCAGCATCACGGGACCCGTCTACAATGAGCAGTTCTTC	CASSITGPVYNEQFF
TRBD1	TRBV30	.	TRBJ2-2	TGTGCCTGGATCCCCCCCGGGACAGAGAACACCGGGGAGCTGTTTTTT	CAWIPPGTENTGELFF
.	TRBV13	.	TRBJ2-1	TGTGCCAGCAGCTTAGCCGGCGGGACTCTCGGCGGGAATGAGCAGTTCTTC	CASSLAGGTLGGNEQFF
.	TRBV2	.	TRBJ2-5	TGTGCCAGCACAAGAATGGAGACCCAGTACTTC	CASTRMETQYF
TRBD1	TRBV6-4	.	TRBJ2-7	TGTGCCAGCACCCCCGAATCCGGGACAGAGAGCTCCTACGAGCAGTACTTC	CASTPESGTESSYEQYF
.	TRBV7-2	.	TRBJ1-5	TGTGCCAGCACCGCCTCGGATAATCAGCCCCAGCATTTT	CASTASDNQPQHF
.	TRBV6-5	.	TRBJ1-1	TGTGCCAGTCGAAGGGGAATATCGAACACTGAAGCTTTCTTT	CASRRGISNTEAFF
.	TRBV4-3	.	TRBJ2-1	TGCGCCAGCAGCCCAAACGTCGGGCGCGACAATGAGCAGTTCTTC	CASSPNVGRDNEQFF
.	TRBV7-8	.	TRBJ1-5	TGTGCCAGCAGCCCACAGGGAACTAGCAATCAGCCCCAGCATTTT	CASSPQGTSNQPQHF
TRBD2	TRBV19	.	TRBJ2-1	TGTGCCAGTAGTCCGGGACTAGCGGGGGGTGAGGAGCAGTTCTTC	CASSPGLAGGEEQFF
TRBD1	TRBV6-5	.	TRBJ1-5	TGTGCCAGCAGTCCAGGGACAGGGTTTATTCAGCCCCAGCATTTT	CASSPGTGFIQPQHF
TRBD1	TRBV6-5	.	TRBJ1-1	TGTGCCAGCAGTATCCTTGGACAGGGGGCTGAAACTTTCTTT	CASSILGQGAETFF
.	TRBV6-1	.	TRBJ2-5	TGTGCCAGCAGTGAAGCGCGGATTATAGCCCAGTACTTC	CASSEARIIAQYF
TRBD1	TRBV6-5	.	TRBJ2-7	TGTGCCAGCAGTAACAAACAGGGGGCTACTTACGAGCAGTACTTC	CASSNKQGATYEQYF
TRBD2	TRBV5-1	.	TRBJ2-7	TGCGCCAGCAAGGATCCGGGGGGGAACTACGAGCAGTACTTC	CASKDPGGNYEQYF
.	TRBV5-1	.	TRBJ2-5	TGCGCCAGCAGCTTGGGGACAGAAGAGACCCAGTACTTC	CASSLGTEETQYF
TRBD1	TRBV28	few	TRBJ2-7	TGTGCCAGCAGTTTGTCGACAGGGACCCTCTCCTACGAGCAGTACTTC	CASSLSTGTLSYEQYF
.	TRBV4-3	.	TRBJ2-1	TGCGCCAGCAGCCCTAGATCGGCCACCTCCTACAATGAGCAGTTCTTC	CASSPRSATSYNEQFF
.	TRBV29-1	.	TRBJ1-2	TGCAGCGTGGAAAGCGGCTACACCTTC	CSVESGYTF
TRBD1	TRBV27	.	TRBJ1-4	TGTGCCAGCAGTTTACAACAGGGGGCAGGGGAAAAACTGTTTTTT	CASSLQQGAGEKLFF
.	TRBV18	.	TRBJ1-4	TGTGCCAGCGTTCGTGGAAATGAAAAACTGTTTTTT	CASVRGNEKLFF
.	TRBV6-5	.	TRBJ1-4	TGTGCCAGCAGTTACTCTGCCGGGACTAATGAAAAACTGTTTTTT	CASSYSAGTNEKLFF
TRBD1	TRBV28	.	TRBJ2-1	TGTGCCAGCAGTTTATTCGGACAGGGCGAGGATGATGAGCAGTTCTTC	CASSLFGQGEDDEQFF
TRBD2	TRBV5-4	.	TRBJ2-7	TGTGCCAGCAGCTCTGGGACTAGCGGCGTTTACGAGCAGTACTTC	CASSSGTSGVYEQYF
.	TRBV5-1	.	TRBJ1-4	TGCGCCAGCAGCCCCGACCCAGCAACTAATGAAAAACTGTTTTTT	CASSPDPATNEKLFF
.	TRBV19	.	TRBJ2-1	TGTGCCAGTAGTAATATGTTGGGGAGCTCCTACAATGAGCAGTTCTTC	CASSNMLGSSYNEQFF
.	TRBV10-3	.	TRBJ2-7	TGTGCCATCAGTGAGGGCAGGGGGGGAACCTACGAGCAGTACTTC	CAISEGRGGTYEQYF
.	TRBV9	.	TRBJ1-1	TGTGCCAGCAGCGTGGAGGGGTGGACTGAAGCTTTCTTT	CASSVEGWTEAFF
TRBD1	TRBV7-2	.	TRBJ2-1	TGTGCCAGCAGCTCACAGGGGCCCAGCTCCTACAATGAGCAGTTCTTC	CASSSQGPSSYNEQFF
.	TRBV5-4	.	TRBJ2-3	TGTGCCAGCAGCTTGGCGCTAGCGACAGATACGCAGTATTTT	CASSLALATDTQYF
.	TRBV11-3	.	TRBJ1-1	TGTGCCAGCCTTCCAAGGACACTAACTGAAGCTTTCTTT	CASLPRTLTEAFF
.	TRBV4-2	few	TRBJ1-5	TGTGCCAGCAGCCAAGATAGGACCAGCAATCAGCCCCAGCATTTT	CASSQDRTSNQPQHF
.	TRBV30	.	TRBJ1-2	TGTGCCTGGAGTGCTTCAGGGCGGGACTATGGCTACACCTTC	CAWSASGRDYGYTF
TRBD2	TRBV6-5	.	TRBJ2-3	TGTGCCAGCAGTTACGGGGCTAGCGGGGACACAGATACGCAGTATTTT	CASSYGASGDTDTQYF
.	TRBV5-1	.	TRBJ1-4	TGCGCCAGCAGCTCCACGCCTGCAACTAATGAAAAACTGTTTTTT	CASSSTPATNEKLFF
.	TRBV15	.	TRBJ1-3	TGTGCCACCAGCAGAGGACTACCGTCCTCTGGAAACACCATATATTTT	CATSRGLPSSGNTIYF